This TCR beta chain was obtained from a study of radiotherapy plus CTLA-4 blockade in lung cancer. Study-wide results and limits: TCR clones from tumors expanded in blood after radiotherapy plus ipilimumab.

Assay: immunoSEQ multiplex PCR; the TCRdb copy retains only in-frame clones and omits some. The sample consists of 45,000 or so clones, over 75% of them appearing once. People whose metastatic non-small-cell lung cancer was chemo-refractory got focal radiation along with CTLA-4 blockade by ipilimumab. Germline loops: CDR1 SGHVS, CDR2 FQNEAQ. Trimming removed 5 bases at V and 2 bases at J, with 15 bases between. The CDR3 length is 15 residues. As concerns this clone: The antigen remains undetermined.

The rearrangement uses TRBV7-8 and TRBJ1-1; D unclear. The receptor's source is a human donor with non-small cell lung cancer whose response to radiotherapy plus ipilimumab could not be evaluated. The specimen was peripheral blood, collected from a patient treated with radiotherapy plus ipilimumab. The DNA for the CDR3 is TGTGCCAGCAGCCCGGGGTGGAGGCAAAACACTGAAGCTTTCTTT. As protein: CASSPGWRQNTEAFF.